A selection of T cell receptor beta chains follows, all from one sample in a study of cytomegalovirus exposure and HLA in healthy donors. Some clones are missing from TCRdb's copy, which holds only in-frame ones; the method was immunoSEQ multiplex PCR. The profile covers 150,000 to 200,000 clones, with roughly 77% appearing a single time and roughly 1.4% taken by the ten largest. Sequenced material: PBMCs. Receptor source: a woman aged 45-59 years in good health and CMV-seronegative. CDR3s include the opening cysteine and the closing phenylalanine or tryptophan. The D gene is left open where the match is weak. Clone size is stated in some rows and not others, as once, few, many or a class when expanded.

>once|TRBD1|TRBV28|TRBJ2-7
CASRRQGSYEQYF
TGTGCCAGCAGGAGACAGGGGTCCTACGAGCAGTACTTC
>.|TRBD2|TRBV5-1|TRBJ2-1
CASSSSWVQREGLEQFF
TGCGCCAGCAGCTCGTCTTGGGTCCAGCGGGAGGGGCTTGAGCAGTTCTTC
>.|TRBD1|TRBV2|TRBJ1-5
CASRSQTGAPGQPQHF
TGTGCCAGCCGTTCCCAGACAGGGGCGCCAGGGCAGCCCCAGCATTTT
>.|.|TRBV18|TRBJ1-3
CASSPNRESTIYF
TGTGCCAGCTCACCAAATCGGGAAAGCACCATATATTTT
>.|.|TRBV7-2|TRBJ2-7
CASSLEASSYEQYF
TGTGCCAGCAGCTTAGAAGCATCCTCCTACGAGCAGTACTTC
>.|.|TRBV20-1|TRBJ2-1
CSAPVGHEQFF
TGCAGTGCCCCTGTGGGCCATGAGCAGTTCTTC
>.|.|TRBV29-1|TRBJ1-2
CSVEVRWTSGGYTF
TGCAGCGTTGAGGTGAGATGGACATCAGGAGGCTACACCTTC
>.|.|TRBV4-1|TRBJ1-4
CASSQALEKLFF
TGCGCCAGCAGCCAAGCCCTAGAAAAACTGTTTTTT
>.|.|TRBV5-6|TRBJ1-3
CASSRQGISGNTIYF
TGTGCCAGCAGCAGGCAGGGTATCTCTGGAAACACCATATATTTT
>.|.|TRBV7-6|TRBJ2-1
CASSRNPGQYNEQFF
TGTGCCAGCAGCCGAAATCCGGGACAATACAATGAGCAGTTCTTC
>.|.|TRBV6-5|TRBJ2-1
CASSYGRGAYNEQFF
TGTGCCAGCAGTTACGGTCGGGGGGCGTACAATGAGCAGTTCTTC